Following are 9 T cell receptor beta chains from one sample sequenced in a study of vaccination and CD4 T cells after COVID-19. For these receptors, no antigen is known. Researchers used the Oncomine TCR Beta short-read assay to sequence DNA from cultured CD4+ T cells. From the PCR reads, TCRdb called clonotypes with MiXCR, one entry per CDR3 protein. The sample holds fewer than 20,000 distinct CDR3 sequences, about 53% seen once. The sample's treatment: roughly ten-day PBMC culture with coronavirus spike peptide pools or control peptides (ViraFEST assay). The sample taken for sequencing was CD4+ T cells from blood, cultured in vitro. The receptors were gathered from a human donor who had recovered from COVID-19.

The chain's CDR3 is CASSSHRGETQYF. The CDR3 DNA reads as TGTGCCAGCAGTTCTCACAGGGGAGAGACCCAGTACTTC. V and J are TRBV27 and TRBJ2-5; 7 positions agree with TRBD1. This CDR3 has 13 residues. Trimming removed 4 bases from V and 4 bases from J; junction bases left unmatched: 3. From germline, CDR1 is MNHEY and CDR2 SMNVEV (reference sequence).

The chain joins TRBV20-1 to TRBJ2-7, with D unresolved. The length of the CDR3 is 11 residues. The V end lost 5 bases, the J end lost 6 bases, and 11 bases lay between the germline ends. Per the germline V gene, CDR1 is DFQATT and CDR2 is SNEGSKA (reference sequence). The CDR3 reads CSALGPSEQYF. The CDR3 DNA reads as TGCAGTGCTCTCGGGCCCAGCGAGCAGTACTTC.

The gene calls are TRBV6-2 or TRBV6-3 and TRBJ1-2, with unresolved D. The V gene lost 2 bases and the J gene lost 4 bases, with 5 bases spanning the gap. Germline CDR1 MNHEY, CDR2 SVGEGT. This CDR3 comprises 12 residues. CDR3 DNA: TGTGCCAGCAGTTACGGTACCTATGGCTACACCTTC. Translation: CASSYGTYGYTF.

In this sample, this clonotype turned up a few times. The chain carries TRBV19 and TRBJ2-3, with a tentative D call TRBD2 (6 bases). CDR1 LNHDA and CDR2 SQIVND come from the germline V gene (reference sequence). V gave up 5 bases and J gave up 5 bases, with 20 bases separating them. The CDR3 totals 16 residues. In DNA form, the CDR3 reads TGTGCCAGTAGTGGGGCCCCCGGGGGAAGGGGAGATACGCAGTATTTT. It encodes CASSGAPGGRGDTQYF.

This sequence joins TRBV7-2 and TRBJ2-1; 7 bases agree with TRBD1. The V gene's germline CDR1 is SGHTA and CDR2 FQGNSA. V shed 5 bases and J 4 bases; nucleotides not matched to a gene: 8. The CDR3 consists of 15 residues. In nucleotides, the CDR3 is TGTGCCAGCAGCCCACAGGGGACCACTTACAATGAGCAGTTCTTC. It encodes CASSPQGTTYNEQFF.

This clonotype has more than one count but fewer than ten. V gene TRBV6-5 combines with J gene TRBJ1-1, with a possible D match to TRBD1 (5 bases). Looked up from germline, CDR1 is MNHEY and CDR2 is SVGAGI. V was cut by 2 bases and J by 1 base, with 8 bases left in between. There are 14 residues in the CDR3. CDR3 DNA sequence: TGTGCCAGCAGTTACGCGGGACCGAACACTGAAGCTTTCTTT. Residues: CASSYAGPNTEAFF.

This chain joins TRBV27 and TRBJ2-5; possible D gene TRBD1, 7 bases. The length of the CDR3 is 14 residues. V was pared by 7 bases and J by 4 bases, with 16 bases between. Germline CDR1 and CDR2: MNHEY and SMNVEV (reference sequence). The CDR3 region is CASTKGGGGETQYF. The CDR3 DNA reads as TGTGCCAGCACCAAAGGAGGGGGCGGAGAGACCCAGTACTTC.

J is TRBJ2-3 and V is TRBV7-2; 8 nucleotides align to TRBD1. Per germline, CDR1 SGHTA and CDR2 FQGNSA. This CDR3 region has 16 residues. The V gene end was trimmed by 1 base and the J gene end by 6 bases; junction bases not matched to a gene: 9. CDR3 bases: TGTGCCAGCAGCTTAGTGGGTGACAGGGGAGTGGATACGCAGTATTTT. This gives the protein CASSLVGDRGVDTQYF.

The chain has TRBV5-4 and TRBJ2-3, with TRBD2 identical over 7 bases. Germline CDR1 reads SGHNT; CDR2 reads YYREEE (reference sequence). The trim removed 4 bases at V and 0 bases at J, leaving 5 bases unmatched. The CDR3 loop spans 15 amino acids. The CDR3 loop reads CASSGTILSTDTQYF. The CDR3 DNA follows: TGTGCCAGCAGCGGGACTATACTTAGCACAGATACGCAGTATTTT. The whole variable domain, filled in from reference TRBV5-4 and TRBJ2-3, reads ETGVTQSPTHLIKTRGQQVTLRCSSQSGHNTVSWYQQALGQGPQFIFQYYREEENGRGNFPPRFSGLQFPNYSSELNVNALELDDSALYLCASSGTILSTDTQYFGPGTRLTVL.